This section outlines one T cell receptor beta chain sequence together with its context. Clones were sequenced by immunoSEQ multiplex PCR, and TCRdb holds only the in-frame ones, with some missing. The sample carries 50,000 to 65,000 clones, over 80% recorded once. The V segment lost 4 bases and the J segment 4 bases; nucleotides outside the gene matches: 3. CDR1 and CDR2 (germline): SGHRS, YFSETQ. This CDR3 comprises 13 residues. This sample was taken from a study of OX40 agonist ivuxolimab in advanced cancers. Sequenced material: CD4+ or CD8+ T cells sorted from blood, taken in a trial of the OX40 agonist ivuxolimab. This chain uses TRBV5-1 with TRBJ2-7; 9 bases match TRBD1. This TCR derives from an adult with an advanced solid tumor such as melanoma, head and neck, liver or kidney cancer. Written as DNA, the CDR3 is TGCGCCAGCAGCCTGACAGGGGGGTACGAGCAGTACTTC. This sequence encodes CASSLTGGYEQYF.